The source of this T cell receptor beta chain is a study of siplizumab effects on memory and regulatory T cells. Remarks on this clone: Its antigen is undetermined.

Study conclusions and caveats: Few alloreactive clones mapped to unstimulated subsets. Naive T cells apparently outstripped memory cells in diversity and seemed major alloresponse contributors.

TCRdb's copy holds only in-frame clones and misses some; the assay was immunoSEQ multiplex PCR. The sample lists some 100,000 clones; 96% were seen once. Sequenced sample: naive CD4+ T cells sorted from blood. The sequence came from a human donor in good health.

The CDR3 region has the DNA TGTGCCAGCAGTGCATTTGGGTCGGGGGGGCCTTACGAGCAGTACTTC. Protein product: CASSAFGSGGPYEQYF. The gene calls are TRBV6-1 and TRBJ2-7, with 8 bases identical to TRBD2. V was clipped by 4 bases and J by 4 bases; unmatched bases: 12. The CDR3 is 16 amino acids. Germline CDR1 is MNHNS and CDR2 is SASEGT.